This T cell receptor (beta chain) was profiled in a study of T cells expressing NK-cell markers. Study summary: The TCR beta repertoires originated in sorted CD3+CD56+NKG2C+, CD3+CD56+NKG2C- and CD3+CD56-NKG2C+ T cells.

For this clonotype: Antigen unknown.

TCRdb re-called the 5' RACE reads and catalogs CDR3 proteins one per entry, DNA excluded. The specimen's table records 500,000 or so distinct CDR3 sequences. The CDR3 runs 14 residues. Looked up from germline, CDR1 is SGHVS and CDR2 is FQNEAQ. Study-wide findings and caveats: 1.0-7.0% of CD8+ T cells in about 6 donors belonged to dominant NKG2C+ clonotypes.

Sequences were obtained from blood T cells: a sorted CD56 or NKG2C T cell subset, CD4+ or CD8+ T cells, or bulk PBMC T cells (not recorded which). The TCR was taken from a man younger than 35 in good health. The V gene is TRBV7-8, the J gene TRBJ1-4; there is no DNA to check the TCRdb D call of TRBD1. The chain's CDR3 is CATGPASMVEKLFF.